These 7 T cell receptor beta chains were sequenced from one sample in a study of T-cell reconstitution after alpha-beta-depleted transplantation in children. The library targeted TCRbeta and was prepared with unique molecular identifiers. In TCRdb, the PCR reads were re-called with MiXCR into one record per CDR3 protein. Of just under 350,000 distinct CDR3 sequences listed, roughly 16% are singletons. This specimen was PBMCs, mostly from graft donor cells, taken 360 days after TCRalphabeta/CD19-depleted stem cell transplant. These receptors were taken from a male patient under 10 years old who had a stem cell transplant for acute lymphoblastic leukemia, so the T cells may come from the graft donor.

At least ten counts were recorded for this clonotype. The chain links TRBV12-3 or TRBV12-4 to TRBJ1-1, with 9 bases lining up with TRBD1. V dropped 6 bases and J dropped 4; count of bases not matched to a gene: 6. This CDR3 region has 14 residues. In DNA, the CDR3 is TGTGCCAGCAGCATACGGACAGGGGTCACTGAAGCTTTCTTT. Translation gives CASSIRTGVTEAFF.

This clonotype has just a few counts. A much larger clone lies one base from this, so it may be a read error. The chain has TRBV20-1 and TRBJ2-7; TRBD1 is a possible D gene (5 bases). This CDR3 region has 13 residues. In germline, CDR1 is DFQATT, CDR2 SNEGSKA (reference sequence). Trimming stripped 3 bases from V and 4 bases from J, with 13 bases between. The CDR3 DNA sequence: TGCAGTGCTAGGTCGGAAAACAGGTACGAGCAGTACTTC. This codes for CSARSENRYEQYF.

The rearrangement joins TRBV18 to TRBJ2-1; D tentatively fits TRBD1 or TRBD2 (5 bases each). V lost 5 bases, J lost 10 bases, and 12 bases lay in between. The CDR3 is 12 amino acids. The germline V gene has CDR1 KGHSH and CDR2 LQKENI. CDR3 sequence (DNA): TGTGCCAGCTCATTCCTCGGGGCCGAGCAGTTCTTC. Translated: CASSFLGAEQFF. Full variable domain (outside the CDR3, taken from reference TRBV18 and TRBJ2-1): NAGVMQNPRHLVRRRGQEARLRCSPMKGHSHVYWYRQLPEEGLKFMVYLQKENIIDESGMPKERFSAEFPKEGPSILRIQQVVRGDSAAYFCASSFLGAEQFFGPGTRLTVL.

The table lists this clonotype with a few counts. This chain links TRBV12-3 or TRBV12-4 with TRBJ2-5; no clear D gene. The V gene lost 7 bases and the J gene lost 7 bases, with 7 bases spanning the gap. The CDR3 runs 10 residues. The CDR3, as DNA: TGTGCCAGCATCACGGGGACCCAGTACTTC. This encodes CASITGTQYF.

The chain is built from TRBV20-1 and TRBJ2-7; no clear D. The CDR3 sequence is 13 residues long. CDR1 is DFQATT, CDR2 SNEGSKA, per germline (reference sequence). V was clipped by 0 bases and J by 1 base, with 7 bases between them. CDR3 in DNA: TGCAGTGCTAGAGATATAGGGTCCTACGAGCAGTACTTC. Translation: CSARDIGSYEQYF.

The chain is built from TRBV20-1 and TRBJ2-3; D perhaps matches TRBD2 (6 bases). The CDR3 is 15 amino acids. Trimming stripped 6 bases from V and 6 bases from J, with 22 bases between. The germline gives CDR1 DFQATT, CDR2 SNEGSKA (reference sequence). The CDR3 DNA is TGCAGTGCCTCGGGACTTTCTTTTTTAGCTGATACGCAGTATTTT. This encodes CSASGLSFLADTQYF.

The genes are TRBV10-3 and TRBJ2-3; D gene unclear. CDR1 and CDR2 (germline): ENHRY, SYGVKD. The CDR3 loop spans 14 amino acids. The V end was cut by 4 bases, the J end by 5 bases, with 13 bases between. The CDR3 region has the DNA TGTGCCATCAGTGGGCCCCTAAGTCGAGATACGCAGTATTTT. Translating gives CAISGPLSRDTQYF.